Listed below are T cell receptor beta chains from one sample, sequenced in a study of blood T cells in healthy people across ages. One entry per CDR3 protein results from TCRdb running MiXCR on the 5' RACE reads. The table records over a million distinct CDR3 sequences, around 39% of them present only once. Material: blood. The receptors originated from a young woman in good health. Both conserved end residues are part of each CDR3. A D gene is named only where the DNA matches it firmly. Rows may omit the clone size; those that give it use once, few, many or a size class.

d_call: TRBD1; j_call: TRBJ1-1; clone_size: -; v_call: TRBV2; cdr3_length: 14; cdr3_aa: CASAGQGASTEAFF; cdr3_nt: TGTGCCAGCGCCGGACAGGGGGCGAGCACTGAAGCTTTCTTT
d_call: TRBD2; j_call: TRBJ2-3; clone_size: -; v_call: TRBV10-2; cdr3_length: 15; cdr3_aa: CAGRATSGRDDTQYF; cdr3_nt: TGCGCCGGCAGGGCAACTAGCGGGAGGGACGATACGCAGTATTTT
d_call: TRBD2; j_call: TRBJ2-5; clone_size: -; v_call: TRBV20-1; cdr3_length: 12; cdr3_aa: CSAKVGGREQYF; cdr3_nt: TGCAGTGCTAAAGTTGGAGGGAGGGAGCAGTACTTC
d_call: TRBD1; j_call: TRBJ2-3; clone_size: -; v_call: TRBV20-1; cdr3_length: 18; cdr3_aa: CSADRIPGQGQETDTQYF; cdr3_nt: TGCAGTGCCGATCGCATTCCGGGACAGGGGCAGGAGACAGATACGCAGTATTTT
d_call: -; j_call: TRBJ2-6; clone_size: -; v_call: TRBV28; cdr3_length: 16; cdr3_aa: CASSFVGGSGANVPTF; cdr3_nt: TGTGCCAGCAGTTTTGTTGGGGGATCTGGGGCCAACGTCCCGACTTTC
d_call: TRBD1; j_call: TRBJ2-7; clone_size: few; v_call: TRBV12-3/TRBV12-4; cdr3_length: 13; cdr3_aa: CASSFEGATSGYF; cdr3_nt: TGTGCCAGCAGTTTCGAGGGGGCGACGTCGGGGTACTTC
d_call: TRBD1; j_call: TRBJ1-1; clone_size: -; v_call: TRBV20-1; cdr3_length: 14; cdr3_aa: CSAEGGQDSNEAFF; cdr3_nt: TGCAGTGCTGAGGGGGGACAGGACTCAAATGAAGCTTTCTTT
d_call: -; j_call: TRBJ1-4; clone_size: -; v_call: TRBV2; cdr3_length: 13; cdr3_aa: CASRDGGREKLFF; cdr3_nt: TGTGCCAGCCGGGACGGGGGGCGTGAAAAACTGTTTTTT
d_call: -; j_call: TRBJ1-2; clone_size: -; v_call: TRBV7-9; cdr3_length: 15; cdr3_aa: CASSLALGAAGGYTF; cdr3_nt: TGTGCCAGCAGCTTAGCGCTGGGGGCAGCGGGAGGCTACACCTTC
d_call: -; j_call: TRBJ2-1; clone_size: -; v_call: TRBV29-1; cdr3_length: 12; cdr3_aa: CSAGTPPYEQFF; cdr3_nt: TGCAGCGCCGGGACACCACCCTACGAGCAGTTCTTC
d_call: -; j_call: TRBJ2-3; clone_size: -; v_call: TRBV24-1; cdr3_length: 15; cdr3_aa: CATSDPGLDTDTQYF; cdr3_nt: TGTGCCACCAGTGACCCGGGACTTGACACAGATACGCAGTATTTT
d_call: TRBD2; j_call: TRBJ2-7; clone_size: few; v_call: TRBV10-3; cdr3_length: 15; cdr3_aa: CAISDLAAGNGEQYF; cdr3_nt: TGTGCCATCAGTGACCTAGCGGCAGGGAACGGGGAGCAGTACTTC
d_call: TRBD1; j_call: TRBJ1-5; clone_size: few; v_call: TRBV4-1; cdr3_length: 14; cdr3_aa: CASSPTGEIQPQHF; cdr3_nt: TGCGCCAGCAGCCCGACAGGGGAGATCCAGCCCCAGCATTTT
d_call: -; j_call: TRBJ1-1; clone_size: few; v_call: TRBV12-3/TRBV12-4; cdr3_length: 17; cdr3_aa: CASSLIGGWGGNTEAFF; cdr3_nt: TGTGCCAGCAGTTTAATCGGGGGGTGGGGTGGGAACACTGAAGCTTTCTTT
d_call: -; j_call: TRBJ2-1; clone_size: -; v_call: TRBV20-1; cdr3_length: 11; cdr3_aa: CSASQGSEQFF; cdr3_nt: TGCAGTGCTAGTCAGGGTAGTGAGCAGTTCTTC
d_call: -; j_call: TRBJ2-7; clone_size: -; v_call: TRBV10-3; cdr3_length: 15; cdr3_aa: CAISESTATYNEQYF; cdr3_nt: TGTGCCATCAGTGAGTCGACAGCAACTTACAATGAGCAGTACTTC
d_call: -; j_call: TRBJ1-1; clone_size: -; v_call: TRBV6-5; cdr3_length: 13; cdr3_aa: CASSYNVGAEAFF; cdr3_nt: TGTGCCAGCAGTTATAACGTGGGGGCTGAAGCTTTCTTT
d_call: -; j_call: TRBJ2-3; clone_size: -; v_call: TRBV3-1; cdr3_length: 15; cdr3_aa: CASSQDSGFGATQYF; cdr3_nt: TGTGCCAGCAGCCAAGACTCTGGGTTTGGCGCTACGCAGTATTTT
d_call: -; j_call: TRBJ2-1; clone_size: few; v_call: TRBV20-1; cdr3_length: 16; cdr3_aa: CSARASGRGSYNEQFF; cdr3_nt: TGCAGTGCTAGAGCCAGTGGGAGGGGGAGTTACAATGAGCAGTTCTTC
d_call: -; j_call: TRBJ2-7; clone_size: -; v_call: TRBV20-1; cdr3_length: 13; cdr3_aa: CSARAIEDYEQYF; cdr3_nt: TGCAGTGCTAGAGCGATAGAAGACTACGAGCAGTACTTC
d_call: -; j_call: TRBJ2-7; clone_size: few; v_call: TRBV4-1; cdr3_length: 16; cdr3_aa: CASSQDHGTAYYEQYF; cdr3_nt: TGCGCCAGCAGCCAAGATCATGGGACCGCTTACTACGAGCAGTACTTC
d_call: TRBD2; j_call: TRBJ2-1; clone_size: few; v_call: TRBV15; cdr3_length: 16; cdr3_aa: CATSRSTGTRVDEQFF; cdr3_nt: TGTGCCACCAGCAGGTCCACCGGGACTAGGGTCGATGAGCAGTTCTTC
d_call: TRBD1; j_call: TRBJ2-7; clone_size: -; v_call: TRBV20-1; cdr3_length: 16; cdr3_aa: CSARQRGQAGPYEQYF; cdr3_nt: TGCAGTGCTAGACAAAGGGGACAGGCTGGCCCCTACGAGCAGTACTTC
d_call: -; j_call: TRBJ2-1; clone_size: few; v_call: TRBV6-2/TRBV6-3; cdr3_length: 15; cdr3_aa: CASSYPARLGTEQFF; cdr3_nt: TGTGCCAGCAGTTACCCCGCCCGACTAGGCACTGAGCAGTTCTTC
d_call: -; j_call: TRBJ1-1; clone_size: -; v_call: TRBV6-5; cdr3_length: 15; cdr3_aa: CVSSYSIRLNTEAFF; cdr3_nt: TGTGTCAGCAGTTACTCGATACGGTTGAACACTGAAGCTTTCTTT
d_call: TRBD2; j_call: TRBJ2-5; clone_size: -; v_call: TRBV20-1; cdr3_length: 15; cdr3_aa: CSAPLLAGGTETQYF; cdr3_nt: TGCAGTGCTCCACTTCTAGCGGGAGGGACAGAGACCCAGTACTTC
d_call: -; j_call: TRBJ2-7; clone_size: -; v_call: TRBV2; cdr3_length: 12; cdr3_aa: CASHQRGYEQYF; cdr3_nt: TGTGCCTCCCATCAACGGGGTTACGAGCAGTACTTC
d_call: -; j_call: TRBJ2-7; clone_size: many; v_call: TRBV20-1; cdr3_length: 13; cdr3_aa: CSGEDSYPYEQYF; cdr3_nt: TGCAGTGGCGAGGACAGTTATCCCTACGAGCAGTACTTC
d_call: -; j_call: TRBJ2-7; clone_size: -; v_call: TRBV21-1; cdr3_length: 17; cdr3_aa: CATDTYFGKGWDYEQYF; cdr3_nt: TGTGCCACGGACACATACTTCGGGAAAGGGTGGGACTACGAGCAGTACTTC
d_call: -; j_call: TRBJ2-5; clone_size: -; v_call: TRBV6-6; cdr3_length: 15; cdr3_aa: CASSSKPGGMETQYF; cdr3_nt: TGTGCCAGCAGCTCAAAACCTGGAGGTATGGAGACCCAGTACTTC
d_call: -; j_call: TRBJ2-7; clone_size: -; v_call: TRBV29-1; cdr3_length: 13; cdr3_aa: CSVGGGDLYEQYF; cdr3_nt: TGCAGCGTTGGGGGCGGGGATCTTTACGAGCAGTACTTC
d_call: TRBD1; j_call: TRBJ1-2; clone_size: -; v_call: TRBV6-5; cdr3_length: 15; cdr3_aa: CASSLRDRGHYGYTF; cdr3_nt: TGTGCCAGCTCTCTTCGGGACAGGGGGCACTATGGCTACACCTTC
d_call: -; j_call: TRBJ1-3; clone_size: -; v_call: TRBV12-3/TRBV12-4; cdr3_length: 15; cdr3_aa: CASSPGGAGGNTIYF; cdr3_nt: TGTGCCAGCAGCCCGGGGGGGGCCGGTGGAAACACCATATATTTT
d_call: TRBD2; j_call: TRBJ2-1; clone_size: -; v_call: TRBV20-1; cdr3_length: 17; cdr3_aa: CSAPIAGGRYSYNEQFF; cdr3_nt: TGCAGTGCTCCGATAGCGGGGGGCCGTTACTCCTACAATGAGCAGTTCTTC
d_call: TRBD1; j_call: TRBJ1-2; clone_size: -; v_call: TRBV7-2; cdr3_length: 15; cdr3_aa: CASSPGQGEDYGYTF; cdr3_nt: TGTGCCAGCAGCCCCGGACAGGGGGAGGACTATGGCTACACCTTC
d_call: TRBD1; j_call: TRBJ2-7; clone_size: -; v_call: TRBV9; cdr3_length: 15; cdr3_aa: CASSVSGQGSYEQYF; cdr3_nt: TGTGCCAGCAGCGTATCAGGACAGGGCTCCTACGAGCAGTACTTC
d_call: TRBD1; j_call: TRBJ2-7; clone_size: many; v_call: TRBV12-3/TRBV12-4; cdr3_length: 15; cdr3_aa: CASSPRQGISSEQYF; cdr3_nt: TGTGCCAGCAGTCCCCGACAGGGTATAAGTTCCGAGCAGTACTTC
d_call: TRBD1; j_call: TRBJ2-1; clone_size: -; v_call: TRBV12-3/TRBV12-4; cdr3_length: 14; cdr3_aa: CASSRTGGLDEQFF; cdr3_nt: TGTGCCAGCAGTAGGACAGGGGGCCTCGATGAGCAGTTCTTC
d_call: TRBD1; j_call: TRBJ2-3; clone_size: -; v_call: TRBV7-2; cdr3_length: 14; cdr3_aa: CASSRRQGPGTQYF; cdr3_nt: TGTGCCAGCAGCCGCAGACAGGGGCCAGGTACGCAGTATTTT
d_call: TRBD1; j_call: TRBJ1-2; clone_size: few; v_call: TRBV4-1; cdr3_length: 14; cdr3_aa: CASSQEDREDGYTF; cdr3_nt: TGCGCCAGCAGCCAAGAGGACAGGGAGGATGGCTACACCTTC